The clone carrying this T cell receptor (beta chain) occurred once. This CDR3 has 13 residues. Trimming took 10 bases from V and 6 from J, leaving 15 bases between them. Per the germline V gene, CDR1 is MNHNY and CDR2 is SVGAGI (reference sequence). Profiled with immunoSEQ multiplex PCR; TCRdb holds only in-frame clones, not every one. The table lists hundreds of thousands of clones, 86% of them singletons. This sample is drawn from a study of blood T cell repertoires in COVID-19. This sequence originates from a woman aged 25 to 39 with active or convalescent COVID-19. V usage is TRBV6-6 and J usage is TRBJ2-2; tentative D call: TRBD1 (6 bases). Sequenced material: peripheral blood. The CDR3 DNA is TGTGCCACCCACTCACAGGGCGCCGGGGAGCTGTTTTTT. Protein product: CATHSQGAGELFF.